This TCR beta chain was sequenced in a study of cytomegalovirus exposure and HLA in healthy donors (dated by TCRdb to the late 2010s). With respect to the entire study: An earlier analysis of several hundred of the donors reported about 250 Gb of sequence data and 100 million to 130 million unique TCR beta sequences from roughly 200 million T cells. Roughly 300 gigabases of sequencing data and 70 million to 85 million unique TCR sequences were included in an early release covering around 600 HLA-typed donors. Of the roughly 410 genotyped donors, 80% to 90% were placed in the genetic ancestry cluster associated with self-reported Caucasian donors. The study was designed to test whether signatures of past pathogen exposure could be identified by cataloging public T cell receptors. The study used immunosequencing to profile the T cell repertoires of several hundred subjects and linked those repertoires to cytomegalovirus serostatus. Along with the approximately 650-subject first cohort, a separate validation cohort of around 120 different subjects was used. High-throughput TCR immunosequencing, statistical association of individual TCRs with disease status, and machine learning were combined to predict cytomegalovirus infection status. A later analysis re-examined previously published TCR beta repertoires from just over 650 donors and added high-resolution HLA genotyping to investigate patterns of TCR occurrence. In the later analysis, no new phenotypic data were used to find candidate immune exposures; instead, reliance was placed on TCR beta sequences and their occurrence across donors. To decide whether each TCR beta V gene segment behaved as functional or pseudogenic, an earlier analysis of several hundred of the donors relied on high-throughput TCR beta sequencing. Donor age, sex, ethnicity and CMV serostatus were collected together with the repertoire data. A later genetic analysis used genome-wide SNP genotypes for about three fifths of the 666 donors, treating that subset as a discovery cohort. Every discovery cohort repertoire had been produced on one sequencing platform. HLA typing included class I and class II loci at four-digit resolution. The number of donors typed differed by locus, with roughly 620-630 for A, B, C, DRB1 and DQB1, over 500 for DQA1, some 570 for DPA1, and some 440 for DPB1. Four to six DR-DQ haplotypes were handled as single units for association and clustering, since linkage in the cohort was strong. Among roughly 400 genotyped donors of the cohort, an average of around 240,000 unique TCR beta nucleotide sequences were sequenced per donor, around 18% of them non-productive.

Points the paper makes about the study in general: A group of highly shared sequence variants was considered likely to be a technical artifact of the sequencing pipeline. The authors suggested that the approach could potentially be extended to other disease states and immunological phenotypes. Because some donors lacked HLA typing at each locus, the association tests relied only on the typed subset. In vitro tests confirmed that a few of the cytomegalovirus-associated TCR beta chains recognize cytomegalovirus antigens. Correlated functional status among segregating V segments might be attributable to linkage disequilibrium, but an unknown experimental factor could not be ruled out. The 87-base-pair reads could not distinguish some IMGT-functional V segments, including TRBV6-2 and TRBV6-3, so those segments were excluded. The only immune exposure information available for the cohort was CMV serostatus. In a later analysis, most CMV-associated TCR beta chains were found to appear HLA-restricted, with HLA associations seemingly driven largely by CMV exposure. A later genetic analysis reported fewer N-insertions in productive TCRs among donors in an Asian-associated ancestry cluster than the roughly 720-donor mean. The presence/absence analyses assumed that sequencing depth was roughly uniform across donors, and that assumption may not be true. In an earlier analysis of fewer than 750 of the donors, most TCR beta V segments were observed in productive rearrangements about 87% or about 30% of the time, broadly matching IMGT annotations. According to a later analysis, parvovirus B19, influenza, CMV and Epstein-Barr virus appeared linked to several top co-occurrence clusters. In a later analysis, 16,951 TCR beta sequences were associated with specific HLA alleles at a false discovery rate of 0.05. Most TCR sequences were observed very rarely across donors, whereas some public TCRs were present in many individuals. Cytomegalovirus status was reported to be diagnosed by the classifier with high specificity and sensitivity in both the original and validation cohorts. A further reported finding was that TCR beta sequences accurately predicted the HLA-A and HLA-B alleles for most subjects in the first cohort. Assigning TCR associations to individual alleles was difficult when HLA alleles, especially DR and DQ, strongly co-occurred. A later analysis found that TCR association rates varied across HLA loci, with DRB1 alleles showing the most associated TCRs and HLA-C alleles the fewest. An association between a missense DCLRE1C variant and V-gene and J-gene trimming of TCR beta chains was found in a later genetic analysis and replicated in an independent cohort. A total of fewer than 200 TCR beta chains were listed by the study as associated with cytomegalovirus. Only TCR beta chains were sequenced in this cohort, and the absence of alpha or paired-chain data limited detectable features. The earlier analysis of approximately 590 of the donors excluded 15 to 20 rarely observed V segments, including chromosome 9 orphons, because counts were too low. Compared with equally common non-associated chains, HLA-associated TCR beta chains in a later analysis were more clonally expanded and had lower generation probabilities.

The CDR3 holds 13 amino acids from the cysteine to the phenylalanine. The CDR3 DNA has 39 bases and is translated from base 1. CDR1 and CDR2 are drawn from the germline V gene (reference sequence): MNHEY, SMNVEV. The V end loses 3 bases and the J end loses 8 bases, and a stretch of 12 bases separates them. Preparation of the library involved the immunoSEQ multiplex PCR assay. For the multiplex PCR, a mixture combining 60 forward primers for TCR Vbeta segments and 13 reverse primers for TCR Jbeta segments was used. The CDR3 region of rearranged TCR beta genes was amplified from genomic DNA with a multiplex PCR assay. The amplified TCR beta libraries were sequenced on the Illumina HiSeq System as 87-base-pair reads. The authors' pipeline ran thus. Across the roughly 640 repertoires, a later analysis counted around 80 million unique TCR beta chains, approximately 10 million of which were shared by at least two donors. To remove PCR and sequencing errors, raw reads were error-corrected and collapsed into unique sequences using a nearest-neighbor algorithm that merged closely related sequences. To assign V, D and J gene segments, CDR3 sequences were aligned to IMGT reference sequences. Each retained sequence needed at least a six-nucleotide match to both a V gene segment and a J gene segment. A rearrangement was called productive if the CDR3 had no stop codons and remained in frame with V and J, and every other rearrangement was called non-productive. Following IMGT convention, CDR3 was defined as the stretch from the second conserved V-encoded cysteine up to the conserved J-encoded phenylalanine. In an earlier analysis of 500 to 650 of the donors, sequences lacking an unambiguous match to a single V gene segment were excluded. An earlier analysis of over 450 of the donors classified V segments as functional when productive rearrangements were above 56.7% and as segregating when the standard deviation between donors was above 5%. A statistical classification framework was developed to diagnose cytomegalovirus status using the catalog of TCR beta chain sequences. A later analysis assigned V and J genes by comparing TCR nucleotide sequences with IMGT/GENE-DB human TR gene sequences. Using the TCRdist pipeline, a later analysis assigned CDR3 sequences along with most-parsimonious VDJ recombination scenarios. A later analysis defined each TCR beta chain by its CDR3 amino acid sequence plus V-gene family, and excluded reads lacking a unique V-gene family. To address suspected cross-contamination and a sequencing artifact, a later analysis removed roughly 640 highly shared, low-generation-probability nucleotide sequences. In a later analysis, a clonal expansion index was calculated for each public chain from normalized within-repertoire ranks of inferred template counts. In a later analysis, generation probabilities were computed with a VDJ recombination model fitted to out-of-frame rearrangements, and the resulting probabilities were checked against IGoR. Hypergeometric tests were used in a later analysis to score TCR-TCR, TCR-HLA and TCR-CMV co-occurrence, with a repertoire-size bias correction applied to the TCR pairs. False discovery rates were estimated in a later analysis by permuting HLA or CMV assignments 20 times. A later analysis grouped co-occurring TCRs with DBSCAN, adding TCRdist sequence similarity when clustering within HLA-allele-positive subsets. For co-occurrence clustering, repertoires with fewer than 30,000 or more than 120,000 public chains were excluded, along with five or six repertoires with anomalous nucleotide sharing. As stored in TCRdb, this immuneACCESS dataset retains in-frame rearrangements with V and J assigned. A fraction of the clones does not appear; measured against another copy, unresolved V genes explain less than half of the discrepancy, and the remainder lacks a known reason. D and trimming were read from the DNA, whereas the V and J calls and clone size are those reported in that table. This sample has about 82,000 clones in its table, and approximately 90% of those were observed once. The ten largest clonotypes hold about 2.3% of the sample.

Worth noting for this clone: What this receptor recognizes is not known. Per-base quality was not reported, and no clone a single base away is much larger than it.

In total, 500 to 700 healthy bone marrow donors made up the cohort. All cohort members were sampled while nominally healthy, although unrecorded immune exposures were likely present. The donor was CMV seronegative and was included in the group of 352 seronegative cohort members. A peripheral blood sample was collected from each donor, and TCR beta sequencing was performed on peripheral blood mononuclear cells. The Qiagen DNeasy Blood Extraction Kit was used to extract genomic DNA from the blood cell samples. Sequencing used PBMCs. The sequence links TRBV27 to TRBJ2-3; the D gene is perhaps TRBD2, on 6 matching bases. The receptor was derived from a man aged 18 to 35 in good health and CMV-seronegative. The CDR3 protein: CASSFSGVGTQYF. The bases read TGTGCCAGCAGTTTTTCGGGAGTAGGTACGCAGTATTTT.